The 19 T cell receptor beta chains listed next were all sequenced from one sample in a study of blood T cell repertoires in COVID-19. TCRdb keeps only in-frame clones here, not all; method: immunoSEQ multiplex PCR. This table has 35,000 to 40,000 clones, approximately 91% appearing once. The sequencing input was peripheral blood. The receptors were sampled from a man in his sixties with active COVID-19.

The chain couples TRBV9 to TRBJ2-2; 7 nucleotides match TRBD2. The ends lost 3 bases at V and 1 base at J; junction bases unmatched: 12. Germline V lookup: CDR1 SGDLS, CDR2 YYNGEE. This CDR3 has 18 amino acids. DNA of the CDR3: TGTGCCAGCAGCGCCGAGGTCGGGCGGGAGATGAACACCGGGGAGCTGTTTTTT. It encodes CASSAEVGREMNTGELFF.

The chain employs TRBV6-5 and TRBJ2-3; TRBD1 aligns across 11 bases. J was trimmed by 4 bases and V by 5 bases; bases with no gene match: 2. This CDR3 region has 14 residues. In germline, CDR1 is MNHEY, CDR2 SVGAGI. The CDR3 DNA sequence: TGTGCCAGCAGTCCGGGACAGGGGGCAGATACGCAGTATTTT. Encoded protein: CASSPGQGADTQYF.

V is TRBV28 and J is TRBJ2-3; 8 positions match TRBD2. With V trimmed by 6 bases and J by 6 bases, 8 bases remained unmatched. The V gene's germline CDR1 is MDHEN and CDR2 SYDVKM. CDR3 length: 14 amino acids. The CDR3 protein is CASRESGSSDTQYF. CDR3 nucleotides: TGTGCCAGCAGAGAAAGCGGGAGTTCGGATACGCAGTATTTT.

The V call is TRBV6-2 or TRBV6-3, the J call TRBJ2-2, with D unclear. This CDR3 comprises 18 residues. V gave up 0 bases and J gave up 0 bases, with 14 bases separating them. The germline CDR1 and CDR2 sequences are MNHEY and SVGEGT. CDR3 sequence: CASSYSFKRQTNTGELFF. The CDR3, as DNA: TGTGCCAGCAGTTACTCGTTTAAGAGGCAGACGAACACCGGGGAGCTGTTTTTT.

The chain has TRBV6-5 and TRBJ2-2; D might be TRBD1 (5 bases). V was clipped by 2 bases and J by 4 bases, with 8 bases between them. The CDR3 contains 14 residues. The germline gives CDR1 MNHEY, CDR2 SVGAGI. CDR3 in amino acids: CASSYDSATGELFF. The CDR3 DNA is TGTGCCAGCAGTTACGACAGTGCCACCGGGGAGCTGTTTTTT.

The genes are TRBV21-1 and TRBJ2-7; the D call of TRBD1 is as the table states it, not checked on the DNA. TRBV21-1 is a known pseudogene. The length of the CDR3 is 14 residues. The CDR3 DNA reads as TGTGCCAGCCCTTCTCGGGGACATTACTACGAGCAGTACTTC. Translation gives CASPSRGHYYEQYF.

The chain couples TRBV27 to TRBJ1-5, with 12 nucleotides matching TRBD1. Germline assignment: CDR1 MNHEY and CDR2 SMNVEV (reference sequence). CDR3 length equals 16 residues. V trimming: 6 bases; J trimming: 7 bases; junction bases outside the gene matches: 10. The CDR3 region is CASSPGQGAASQPQHF. The CDR3, as DNA: TGTGCCAGCAGCCCGGGACAGGGGGCAGCAAGCCAGCCCCAGCATTTT.

V is TRBV28 and J is TRBJ2-1; TRBD2 matches at 14 bases. The CDR3 consists of 14 residues. V gave up 4 bases and J gave up 15 bases; unmatched junction bases: 8. Germline V gene sequence: CDR1 MDHEN, CDR2 SYDVKM. Here the CDR3 DNA reads TGTGCCAGCAGTTCAGGACTAGCGGGAGGAATGGGGTTCTTC. Translated, it gives CASSSGLAGGMGFF.

This clone was detected a few times. V usage is TRBV30 and J usage is TRBJ1-5; the D gene is possibly TRBD1 (6 bases). Germline V lookup: CDR1 GTSNPN, CDR2 SVGIG (reference sequence). V was trimmed by 2 bases and J by 0 bases, leaving 11 bases between them. CDR3 size: 15 residues. The CDR3 here is CAWSRGTDSNQPQHF. The DNA for the CDR3 is TGTGCCTGGAGTAGGGGGACGGATAGCAATCAGCCCCAGCATTTT.

The CDR3 region is CASSPRGGYEQYF. CDR3 bases: TGTGCCAGCAGCCCCCGGGGAGGGTACGAGCAGTACTTC. This rearrangement joins TRBV7-9 to TRBJ2-7; TRBD2 matches 7 bases. V gave up 5 bases and J gave up 4 bases; unmatched junction bases: 5. Germline V lookup: CDR1 SEHNR, CDR2 FQNEAQ (reference sequence). The CDR3 covers 13 residues. Based on the CDR3 plus reference TRBV7-9 and TRBJ2-7, the full variable domain is DTGVSQNPRHKITKRGQNVTFRCDPISEHNRLYWYRQTLGQGPEFLTYFQNEAQLEKSRLLSDRFSAERPKGSFSTLEIQRTEQGDSAMYLCASSPRGGYEQYFGPGTRLTVT.

This clone was found once. The V and J genes are TRBV19 and TRBJ1-5; 7 positions agree with TRBD1. J gave up 7 bases and V 6 bases, and 9 bases lay outside the gene matches. CDR1 and CDR2 (germline): LNHDA, SQIVND (reference sequence). This CDR3 has 14 amino acids. CDR3 in amino acids: CASRITGEVQPQHF. CDR3 nucleotide sequence: TGTGCCAGTAGGATTACAGGGGAAGTCCAGCCCCAGCATTTT.

The V gene is TRBV2, the J gene TRBJ2-2; no clear D. V dropped 3 bases and J dropped 7 bases, with 6 bases sitting between them. CDR3 length equals 12 residues. The germline V gene has CDR1 SNHLY and CDR2 FYNNEI. For the CDR3, the DNA is TGTGCCAGCAGTGAGACAAGCGGGGAGCTGTTTTTT. It codes for CASSETSGELFF.

The rearrangement uses TRBV4-1 and TRBJ1-5, with a tentative D call TRBD1 (5 bases). Deletions cut 3 bases from V and 7 bases from J, with 16 bases between. The CDR3 loop spans 15 amino acids. Germline V gives CDR1 MGHRA, CDR2 YSYEKL. The CDR3 region has the DNA TGCGCCAGCAGCCACGACCCGAAGGGGTTGCAGCCCCAGCATTTT. Translated: CASSHDPKGLQPQHF.

This clone was observed once. The V gene is TRBV27, the J gene TRBJ1-6; no reliable D call. Trimming cost V 2 bases and J 2 bases, with 10 bases left between them. The CDR3 covers 16 residues. The germline V gene has CDR1 MNHEY and CDR2 SMNVEV (reference sequence). The CDR3 region has the DNA TGTGCCAGCAGTTTAGGGGTCGGGGCCTATAATTCACCCCTCCACTTT. This translates into CASSLGVGAYNSPLHF.

Here the CDR3 DNA reads TGTGCCTCGACCGGGAGAACCGAGCAGTACTTC. It yields the protein CASTGRTEQYF. The rearrangement joins TRBV2 to TRBJ2-7, with D tentatively TRBD2 (6 bases). There are 11 residues in the CDR3. The germline V gene has CDR1 SNHLY and CDR2 FYNNEI. The V gene lost 11 bases and the J gene lost 6 bases, with 14 bases spanning the gap.

The V gene is TRBV3-1 (or the pseudogene TRBV3-2), the J gene TRBJ2-3; 9 nucleotides line up with TRBD2. From germline, CDR1 is LGHDT and CDR2 YNNKEL (reference sequence). J lost 6 bases, V lost 1 base, and 8 bases had no gene match. The CDR3 has 16 residues. Here the CDR3 DNA reads TGTGCCAGCAGCCAAGGACTAGCGGAGCGTCTGGATACGCAGTATTTT. Its translation is CASSQGLAERLDTQYF.

The V and J genes are TRBV5-1 and TRBJ2-5; TRBD2 is a possible D gene (6 bases). CDR1 and CDR2 (germline): SGHRS, YFSETQ. V was cut by 9 bases and J by 1 base, with 13 bases left in between. This CDR3 is built from 13 residues. The DNA of the CDR3 is TGCGCCACCGCCGGGACTCCCCAAGAGACCCAGTACTTC. It translates to CATAGTPQETQYF. The variable domain in full, completed from reference TRBV5-1 and TRBJ2-5, reads KAGVTQTPRYLIKTRGQQVTLSCSPISGHRSVSWYQQTPGQGLQFLFEYFSETQRNKGNFPGRFSGRQFSNSRSEMNVSTLELGDSALYLCATAGTPQETQYFGPGTRLLVL.

The chain joins TRBV6-2 or TRBV6-3 to TRBJ2-2; D is undetermined. The V gene lost 4 bases and the J gene lost 3 bases, with 21 bases spanning the gap. CDR1 MNHEY and CDR2 SVGEGT come from the germline V gene. The CDR3 is 18 amino acids. CDR3 residues: CASSSTWSGALDTGELFF. The DNA for the CDR3 is TGTGCCAGCAGTTCTACGTGGTCAGGTGCTTTGGACACCGGGGAGCTGTTTTTT.

This rearrangement joins TRBV28 to TRBJ1-2; tentative D call: TRBD1 (5 bases). CDR3 size: 14 residues. Trimming shortened V by 3 bases and J by 4 bases, and 12 bases separated the two germline ends. Per the germline V gene, CDR1 is MDHEN and CDR2 is SYDVKM. In nucleotides, the CDR3 is TGTGCCAGCAGTTTCGGGGGGACCGCCTATGGCTACACCTTC. Its translation: CASSFGGTAYGYTF.